This entry lists 4 T cell receptor beta chains sequenced from one sample in a study of T cells in Graves' hyperthyroidism and ophthalmopathy. The TCR beta CDR3 regions underwent amplification using RNA transcripts as the source. The HTBI set primed first-round TCR CDR3 RT-PCR. From the multiplex PCR reads, TCRdb called clonotypes with MiXCR, one entry per CDR3 protein. The repertoire holds under 350,000 distinct CDR3 sequences, with 15% to 20% as singletons. Specimen: blood. Receptors were obtained from a woman in her sixties or seventies with Graves' ophthalmopathy.

This clonotype was seen repeatedly, ten times or more. The chain uses TRBV10-3 and TRBJ1-1; a weak D match, TRBD1 (6 bases). This CDR3 has 14 residues. CDR1 is ENHRY, CDR2 SYGVKD, per germline. V gave up 4 bases and J gave up 1 base, with 10 bases separating them. CDR3 sequence reads: CAISVETGNTEAFF. As DNA, the CDR3 is TGTGCCATCAGTGTTGAGACAGGGAACACTGAAGCTTTCTTT.

A remark on this clonotype: The junction departs from germline at one end; a sequencing error may be responsible. The rearrangement uses TRBV27 and TRBJ1-1; D gene unclear. Germline values: CDR1 MNHEY, CDR2 SMNVEV (reference sequence). The CDR3 is made up of 14 amino acids. CDR3 protein: CASRVTTANTGAFF. The CDR3 DNA reads TGTGCCAGCAGGGTCACAACAGCGAACACTGGAGCTTTCTTT.

This clonotype was counted at least ten times. The chain employs TRBV5-1 and TRBJ2-7, with no clear D. The germline V and J ends were trimmed by 2 bases and 1 base, with 16 bases remaining between them. Germline CDR1 SGHRS, CDR2 YFSETQ. The CDR3 length is 16 residues. CDR3: CASSLVSRISSYEQYF. Here the CDR3 DNA reads TGCGCCAGCAGCTTAGTGAGCAGGATCAGTTCCTACGAGCAGTACTTC.

As regards this clonotype: A much larger clone is a single base away; this may be a read error. This chain uses TRBV20-1 with TRBJ1-1; 7 bases are a match to TRBD1. The CDR3 length is 14 residues. CDR1 and CDR2 from the germline V gene are DFQATT and SNEGSKA (reference sequence). CDR3 sequence reads: CSAFTGTVNTEALF. DNA of the CDR3: TGCAGTGCTTTCACCGGGACAGTAAACACTGAAGCTCTCTTT.